A single count supports the clone carrying this T cell receptor (beta chain). Its antigen is as yet unknown. This sample is part of a study of cytomegalovirus exposure and HLA in healthy donors. Turning to the study itself: Most genotyped donors, over 70% of about 400, had Caucasian-associated genetic ancestry. Study-level findings and limits: Reported findings show TCR beta sequences accurately forecast HLA-A and HLA-B alleles in most subjects. Donors belonging to an Asian-associated ancestry cluster reportedly showed fewer N-insertions in productive TCRs than the approximately 680-donor mean, according to what a later analysis found.

V lost 0 bases and J lost 0, with 12 bases in between. This CDR3 is 16 amino acids long. Germline V gene sequence: CDR1 SGDLS, CDR2 YYNGEE. The study ran its PCR with 60 Vbeta and 13 Jbeta primers. Profiling relied on immunoSEQ multiplex PCR, and the TCRdb table lists in-frame clones only, not all of them. Of roughly 160,000 clones in the sample, less than 90% are singletons; the top ten hold less than 0.4%. The specimen sequenced was PBMCs. The receptor comes from a boy younger than 10 in good health and CMV-seronegative. The chain combines TRBV9 with TRBJ1-1; D might be TRBD1 (6 bases). As DNA, the CDR3 is TGTGCCAGCAGCGTAGGGTTCCAGGGGCTGAACACTGAAGCTTTCTTT. Its protein is CASSVGFQGLNTEAFF.